These 21 T cell receptor beta chains share one sample of origin, sequenced in a study of T-cell reconstitution after alpha-beta-depleted transplantation in children. The authors prepared the TCRbeta library with unique molecular identifiers. TCRdb processed the PCR reads anew with MiXCR; each CDR3 protein has one entry. The sample holds 280,000 or so distinct CDR3 sequences; approximately 10% are singletons and the top ten take roughly a quarter. The sequencing used peripheral blood, collected 180 days after TCRalphabeta/CD19-depleted stem cell transplant. Receptors originate from a male patient aged 2 to 9 who had a stem cell transplant for chronic granulomatous disease, so the T cells may come from the graft donor.

Of note for this clonotype: Possible read error: a much larger clone is one base away. The rearrangement uses TRBV20-1 and TRBJ2-7; D call uncertain. The CDR3 sequence is 13 residues long. Trimming cost V 3 bases and J 6 bases, with 15 bases left between them. Germline V gene lookup returns CDR1 DFQATT and CDR2 SNEGSKA (reference sequence). The CDR3 is CSASSLEWIEQYF. The CDR3 DNA follows: TGCAGTGCTAGTAGTTTAGAGTGGATCGAGCAGTACTTC.

This clonotype was recorded many times. V usage is TRBV5-1 and J usage is TRBJ2-7; D gene uncertain. Trimming took off 4 bases at V and 5 bases at J, with 19 bases between the two ends. The CDR3 runs 15 residues. Germline values: CDR1 SGHRS, CDR2 YFSETQ. The CDR3 region has the DNA TGCGCCAGCAGCCCGGCCCGGACGGCGATCAACGAGCAGTACTTC. Its translation: CASSPARTAINEQYF.

This clonotype was observed many times. This chain connects TRBV28 to TRBJ2-3; weak D call: TRBD2 (6 bases). CDR1 and CDR2 from the germline V gene are MDHEN and SYDVKM. The CDR3 contains 19 residues. V gave up 5 bases and J gave up 2 bases, with 26 bases separating them. The DNA for the CDR3 is TGTGCCAGCAGTCCCCTCCAGCGGTGGGGGTGGAGGGACACAGATACGCAGTATTTT. This translates into CASSPLQRWGWRDTDTQYF.

This clonotype showed up many times. The V gene is TRBV6-4, the J gene TRBJ1-1; D may be TRBD1 (6 bases). CDR1 and CDR2 (germline): MRHNA, SNTAGT. The ends were cut back, 3 bases at V and 5 bases at J, with 16 bases in the middle. CDR3 length: 15 amino acids. The CDR3 DNA reads TGTGCCAGCAGTGAACGGGCAGGGGTGGGGACTGAAGCTTTCTTT. The encoded protein is CASSERAGVGTEAFF.

This clonotype was seen repeatedly, ten times or more. The rearrangement links TRBV29-1 to TRBJ2-4; TRBD2 might be the D (5 bases). The germline V and J ends were trimmed by 4 bases and 1 base, with 8 bases remaining between them. Germline values: CDR1 SQVTM, CDR2 ANQGSEA. This CDR3 is built from 13 residues. The CDR3 nucleotides read TGCAGCGTTGTAACGGGGGCCAAAAACATTCAGTACTTC. Protein product: CSVVTGAKNIQYF.

This clonotype was seen many times. This chain joins TRBV12-3 or TRBV12-4 and TRBJ2-3; D not resolved. V was shortened by 8 bases and J by 0 bases, with 6 bases between the two germline ends. The CDR3 is 12 amino acids. This CDR3 reads CASVESTDTQYF. The CDR3 DNA sequence: TGTGCCAGCGTTGAGAGCACAGATACGCAGTATTTT.

This clonotype was found many times. This chain connects TRBV7-2 to TRBJ2-1; D is possibly TRBD1 (5 bases). Trimming stripped 1 base from V and 1 base from J, with 8 bases between. Germline-derived CDR1 and CDR2 are SGHTA and FQGNSA. The CDR3 covers 15 residues. The CDR3, as DNA: TGTGCCAGCAGCTTAGGCAGGGTTTCCTACAATGAGCAGTTCTTC. This encodes CASSLGRVSYNEQFF.

This clonotype came up many times. This sequence joins TRBV29-1 and TRBJ2-3; D remains ambiguous. CDR1 is SQVTM and CDR2 is ANQGSEA in the germline V gene. Deletions cut 4 bases from V and 5 bases from J, with 7 bases between. CDR3 length: 11 amino acids. The CDR3 DNA sequence: TGCAGCGTTGTGAGATTAGATACGCAGTATTTT. Protein sequence: CSVVRLDTQYF.

The chain recombines TRBV7-2 with TRBJ2-7, with TRBD2 as a possible D gene (5 bases). Between the trimmed V and J ends, which lost 5 bases and 6 bases, there was a span of 14 bases. The CDR3 length is 13 residues. Germline CDR1 reads SGHTA; CDR2 reads FQGNSA. CDR3 sequence (DNA): TGTGCCAGCAGCCGAGCGCGAGGGCGCGAGCAGTACTTC. Its protein product is CASSRARGREQYF.

This clonotype appeared many times. This chain joins TRBV5-1 and TRBJ1-1, with 7 bases fitting TRBD1. The V segment lost 4 bases and the J segment 4 bases; nucleotides outside the gene matches: 4. Germline V gene data show CDR1 as SGHRS and CDR2 as YFSETQ. The CDR3 is 13 amino acids. CDR3 protein: CASSRGRFTEAFF. CDR3 nucleotide sequence: TGCGCCAGCAGCAGGGGGCGGTTCACTGAAGCTTTCTTT.

This clonotype was seen repeatedly, ten times or more. The CDR3 sequence: CASSLGASGATYEQYF. CDR3 DNA sequence: TGCGCCAGCAGCTTGGGGGCTAGCGGTGCTACCTACGAGCAGTACTTC. This rearrangement joins TRBV5-1 to TRBJ2-7; 7 positions match TRBD2. The junction had 8 bases not matched to a gene; V was cut back by 0 bases and J by 2 bases. Germline V gene lookup returns CDR1 SGHRS and CDR2 YFSETQ. The CDR3 extends over 16 amino acids.

This clonotype occurred many times. Here the CDR3 DNA reads TGTGCCAGCAGCCTCTCGTACTACAATGAGCAGTTCTTC. Translated, it gives CASSLSYYNEQFF. The chain carries TRBV7-2 and TRBJ2-1; D is uncertain. The V end was cut by 5 bases, the J end by 3 bases, with 8 bases between. The CDR3 loop spans 13 amino acids. The germline gives CDR1 SGHTA, CDR2 FQGNSA.

This clonotype was seen ten or more times. This chain links TRBV6-5 with TRBJ1-1; D remains ambiguous. The germline V gene encodes CDR1 MNHEY and CDR2 SVGAGI. The V gene lost 0 bases and the J gene lost 1 base, with 12 bases spanning the gap. This CDR3 spans 16 amino acids. CDR3 loop: CASSYSKGWGNTEAFF. The CDR3, as DNA: TGTGCCAGCAGTTACTCAAAAGGGTGGGGGAACACTGAAGCTTTCTTT.

The chain couples TRBV12-3 or TRBV12-4 to TRBJ1-5, with TRBD1 matching over 9 bases. V lost 6 bases to trimming and J lost 3 bases; unmatched junction nucleotides: 12. This CDR3 has 17 amino acids. The CDR3 protein is CASSLTPGQGNNQPQHF. The CDR3 nucleotides read TGTGCCAGCAGCCTTACTCCGGGACAGGGAAACAATCAGCCCCAGCATTTT.

Ten or more counts support this clonotype. The CDR3 here is CASSLEVGSAGRNTIYF. The CDR3 coding sequence is TGCGCCAGCAGCTTGGAAGTGGGGTCGGCAGGGAGGAACACCATATATTTT. The chain uses TRBV5-1 and TRBJ1-3; D possibly corresponds to TRBD1 (5 bases). The CDR3 runs 17 residues. V lost 0 bases, J lost 7 bases, and 20 bases lay in between. CDR1 and CDR2 from the germline V gene are SGHRS and YFSETQ.

This clonotype has at least ten counts. The rearrangement uses TRBV7-6 and TRBJ2-7, with 11 bases aligning to TRBD2. Per the germline V gene, CDR1 is SGHVS and CDR2 is FNYEAQ. The CDR3 covers 15 residues. J lost 4 bases, V lost 3 bases, and 5 bases had no gene match. This CDR3 is CASSFSTSGRYEQYF. The CDR3 DNA is TGTGCCAGCAGCTTTTCTACTAGCGGGAGATACGAGCAGTACTTC.

This clonotype was seen at least ten times. The J gene is TRBJ2-2, the V gene TRBV11-2; no clear D. Trimming stripped 1 base from V and 4 bases from J, with 13 bases between. The germline V gene encodes CDR1 SGHAT and CDR2 FQNNGV. The CDR3 is 16 residues long. The CDR3 nucleotides read TGTGCCAGCAGCTTAGCAGGTGGCAGAGTCACCGGGGAGCTGTTTTTT. Translation gives CASSLAGGRVTGELFF.

In this sample, this clonotype turned up many times. At one of its ends the junction is not consistent with the germline gene, which may arise from a read error. The chain employs TRBV28 and TRBJ2-7; 8 nucleotides align to TRBD2. Germline lookup yields CDR1 MDHEN and CDR2 SYDVKM. This CDR3 spans 17 amino acids. The CDR3 coding sequence is TGTGCCAGCAGTTTATGGCTCACCGGGAGGGCCTCCCACGAGCAGTACTTC. Translating gives CASSLWLTGRASHEQYF.

This clonotype was seen at least ten times. The V and J genes are TRBV10-3 and TRBJ2-2; the D gene could be TRBD1 or TRBD2 (6 bases each). Trimming removed 4 bases from V and 7 bases from J, with 13 bases in between. There are 14 residues in the CDR3. Germline V CDR1 and CDR2: ENHRY, SYGVKD. The CDR3 DNA follows: TGTGCCATCAGTGTTTCGGGGGCTAGCGGGGAGCTGTTTTTT. Its protein product is CAISVSGASGELFF.

There are many counts of this clonotype. V and J are TRBV6-4 and TRBJ2-2; 10 bases are a match to TRBD1. Germline trimming cut 2 bases from V and 7 bases from J; bases unmatched to any gene: 7. The CDR3 length is 16 residues. Germline V CDR1 and CDR2: MRHNA, SNTAGT. This CDR3 is CASSDRRTGGGGELFF. In DNA, the CDR3 is TGTGCCAGCAGTGACCGCCGGACAGGGGGGGGCGGGGAGCTGTTTTTT.

This clonotype was detected many times. The rearrangement links TRBV5-1 to TRBJ2-2; 7 positions match TRBD1. Germline-derived CDR1 and CDR2 are SGHRS and YFSETQ. This CDR3 has 14 residues. Germline trimming cut 3 bases from V and 7 bases from J; bases unmatched to any gene: 6. The CDR3 here is CASSSTGLGGELFF. The DNA of the CDR3 is TGCGCCAGCAGCTCGACAGGGTTGGGCGGGGAGCTGTTTTTT. The full variable domain, in which reference TRBV5-1 and TRBJ2-2 provide the parts outside the CDR3, is KAGVTQTPRYLIKTRGQQVTLSCSPISGHRSVSWYQQTPGQGLQFLFEYFSETQRNKGNFPGRFSGRQFSNSRSEMNVSTLELGDSALYLCASSSTGLGGELFFGEGSRLTVL.